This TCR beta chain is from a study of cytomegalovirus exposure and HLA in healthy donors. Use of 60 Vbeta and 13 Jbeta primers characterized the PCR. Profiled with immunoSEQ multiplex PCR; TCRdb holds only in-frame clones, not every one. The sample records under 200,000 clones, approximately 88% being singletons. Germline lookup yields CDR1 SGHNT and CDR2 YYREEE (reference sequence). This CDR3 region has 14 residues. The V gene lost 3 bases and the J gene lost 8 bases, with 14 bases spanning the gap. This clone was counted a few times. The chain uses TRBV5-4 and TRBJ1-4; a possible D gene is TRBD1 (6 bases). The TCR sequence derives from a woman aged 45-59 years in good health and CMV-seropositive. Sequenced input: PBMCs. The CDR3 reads CASSSQGYEEKLFF. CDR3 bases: TGTGCCAGCAGCTCACAGGGCTATGAGGAAAAACTGTTTTTT. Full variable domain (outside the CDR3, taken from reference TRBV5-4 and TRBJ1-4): ETGVTQSPTHLIKTRGQQVTLRCSSQSGHNTVSWYQQALGQGPQFIFQYYREEENGRGNFPPRFSGLQFPNYSSELNVNALELDDSALYLCASSSQGYEEKLFFGSGTQLSVL.